The entry below describes one T cell receptor beta chain. The CDR3 is 16 amino acids. The trim removed 3 bases at V and 5 bases at J, leaving 10 bases unmatched. Germline CDR1 reads SGDLS; CDR2 reads YYNGEE. While infection was still active, Seattle patients were enrolled and then followed longitudinally. These data are taken from a study of blood T cell repertoires in COVID-19. Study in general: Sites across the United States, Italy and Spain contributed samples from acute and convalescent COVID-19. T cells, B-cell-depleted T cells, or PBMCs provided the cDNA or gDNA that served as material.

In the authors' methods: Nucleated cell number was recorded as an estimate derived from reference gene primer amplification. Data came from immunoSEQ multiplex PCR; TCRdb stores just in-frame clones and leaves some out. That table gives V, J and clone size, and the DNA gave D and trimming. The top ten hold just over 2% of the sample, which has some 120,000 clones, about 90% seen once. Sample: peripheral blood. The sequence came from a man over 45 with COVID-19, enrolled during active disease. This chain uses TRBV9 with TRBJ2-3; 9 bases match TRBD2. The CDR3 sequence: CASSGGTSFDLDTQYF. Written as DNA, the CDR3 is TGTGCCAGCAGCGGTGGGACTAGCTTTGATTTAGATACGCAGTATTTT. Supplemented by reference TRBV9 and TRBJ2-3, the full variable domain reads DSGVTQTPKHLITATGQRVTLRCSPRSGDLSVYWYQQSLDQGLQFLIQYYNGEERAKGNILERFSAQQFPDLHSELNLSSLELGDSALYFCASSGGTSFDLDTQYFGPGTRLTVL.